This TCR beta chain derives from a study of blood T cell repertoires in COVID-19. Overall study: Sites in the United States, Italy and Spain provided acute and convalescent COVID-19 samples. T cells, B-cell-depleted T cells, or PBMCs supplied cDNA or gDNA.

Patients of the Seattle cohort, enrolled during active infection, were followed longitudinally. Germline assignment: CDR1 MNHNY and CDR2 SVGAGI (reference sequence). V shed 6 bases and J shed 7 bases, with 12 bases lying between them. The CDR3 totals 12 residues. Per the study methods: For nucleated cells, counts were estimated from reference gene primer amplification. The data were produced by immunoSEQ multiplex PCR, yet TCRdb's version contains in-frame clones alone and is incomplete. Clone size and V and J calls were adopted from that table, with D and trimming inferred from the DNA. Among over 400,000 clones listed, less than 90% were seen once.

This sequence was found in a woman in her forties or fifties with COVID-19, enrolled during active disease. The material sequenced was peripheral blood. The V and J genes are TRBV6-6 and TRBJ1-1; a weak D match, TRBD1 (6 bases). The CDR3 DNA reads as TGTGCCAGCAGCCCACAGGGACATGAAGCTTTCTTT. It encodes CASSPQGHEAFF.